One sample yielded the 29 T cell receptor beta chains listed below, sequenced in a study of shared clonotypes between healthy human individuals. Produced via immunoSEQ multiplex PCR; TCRdb's table is partial and in-frame only. The data hold about half a million clones, with 70% to 80% observed a single time. The source material was PBMCs. The source of these receptors is a woman aged 40 to 50 in good health. Some clones in this sample may be carry-over from other donors' samples.

On this clone: Distinct nucleotide sequences in the sample also encode this CDR3. V is TRBV29-1 and J is TRBJ1-1, with 7 nucleotides matching TRBD1. CDR1 and CDR2 (germline): SQVTM, ANQGSEA. This CDR3 is 13 amino acids long. The junction had 6 bases not matched to a gene; V was cut back by 7 bases and J by 1 base. The CDR3 DNA is TGCAGCGCACGGACAGGAGGGAACACTGAAGCTTTCTTT. Translation: CSARTGGNTEAFF.

The rearrangement links TRBV28 to TRBJ2-4; D gene unclear. V lost 5 bases to trimming and J lost 0 bases, with 5 bases between them. Germline V gives CDR1 MDHEN, CDR2 SYDVKM. The CDR3 runs 13 residues. The CDR3 region is CASSVGAKNIQYF. The CDR3 nucleotides read TGTGCCAGCAGTGTGGGAGCCAAAAACATTCAGTACTTC. Variable domain in full (rest from reference TRBV28 and TRBJ2-4): DVKVTQSSRYLVKRTGEKVFLECVQDMDHENMFWYRQDPGLGLRLIYFSYDVKMKEKGDIPEGYSVSREKKERFSLILESASTNQTSMYLCASSVGAKNIQYFGAGTRLSVL.

The chain carries TRBV19 and TRBJ2-7; D is unresolved. The CDR3 is made up of 14 amino acids. The V end was cut by 0 bases, the J end by 7 bases, with 13 bases between. Germline V gene data show CDR1 as LNHDA and CDR2 as SQIVND (reference sequence). CDR3 DNA sequence: TGTGCCAGTAGTATAGACCCCGCCTATCGGGAGCAGTACTTC. As protein: CASSIDPAYREQYF. The full variable domain, in which reference TRBV19 and TRBJ2-7 provide the parts outside the CDR3, is DGGITQSPKYLFRKEGQNVTLSCEQNLNHDAMYWYRQDPGQGLRLIYYSQIVNDFQKGDIAEGYSVSREKKESFPLTVTSAQKNPTAFYLCASSIDPAYREQYFGPGTRLTVT.

For the CDR3, the DNA is TGTGCCAGCTCCCGAGGGGACAGTGGAGCTTTCTTT. Its translation is CASSRGDSGAFF. V and J are TRBV18 and TRBJ1-1; TRBD1 agrees at 7 bases. J lost 10 bases, V lost 6 bases, and 8 bases had no gene match. The CDR3 totals 12 residues. Germline loops: CDR1 KGHSH, CDR2 LQKENI. The full variable domain, its missing parts supplied by reference TRBV18 and TRBJ1-1, is NAGVMQNPRHLVRRRGQEARLRCSPMKGHSHVYWYRQLPEEGLKFMVYLQKENIIDESGMPKERFSAEFPKEGPSILRIQQVVRGDSAAYFCASSRGDSGAFFGQGTRLTVV.

This chain joins TRBV27 and TRBJ2-2; possible D gene TRBD2, 5 bases. The CDR3 covers 16 residues. Germline CDR1 MNHEY, CDR2 SMNVEV (reference sequence). V was cut by 2 bases and J by 0 bases, with 10 bases left in between. The chain's CDR3 is CASSLLTTANTGELFF. CDR3 bases: TGTGCCAGCAGTTTACTGACTACCGCGAACACCGGGGAGCTGTTTTTT.

The chain is built from TRBV7-2 and TRBJ2-5; perhaps TRBD2 as D (5 bases). Per the germline V gene, CDR1 is SGHTA and CDR2 is FQGNSA. The CDR3 runs to 13 residues. The germline V and J ends were trimmed by 2 bases and 10 bases, with 14 bases remaining between them. CDR3: CASSLPPHGSQYF. CDR3 bases: TGTGCCAGCAGCTTACCCCCCCATGGGAGCCAGTACTTC.

This chain joins TRBV23-1 and TRBJ2-7; 8 positions agree with TRBD1. TRBV23-1 is given ORF status, its function remaining uncertain. This CDR3 spans 15 amino acids. V dropped 2 bases and J dropped 6; count of bases not matched to a gene: 9. The CDR3 nucleotides are TGCGCCAGCAGTCAAGAGGGGGCAGGGGGCTGCGAGCAGTACTTC. Translation gives CASSQEGAGGCEQYF.

A single count supports this clone. The chain recombines TRBV10-1 with TRBJ2-7; 8 bases are a match to TRBD2. This CDR3 spans 19 amino acids. Germline V gene data show CDR1 as WNHNN and CDR2 as SYGVQD (reference sequence). With 6 bases clipped from V and 1 base from J, the junction kept 20 bases outside the gene matches. The CDR3 nucleotides are TGCGCCAGCAGGCCCCAGGCGTCCCGACTAGCGAGAGCTTCCTACGAGCAGTACTTC. It translates to CASRPQASRLARASYEQYF.

This clone has just one count. The chain combines TRBV7-8 with TRBJ1-5; 8 bases are shared with TRBD1. The germline gives CDR1 SGHVS, CDR2 FQNEAQ. V was clipped by 4 bases and J by 0 bases; unmatched bases: 2. There are 15 residues in the CDR3. The CDR3 region has the DNA TGTGCCAGCAGCTCGGGACAGGCTAGCAATCAGCCCCAGCATTTT. Protein product: CASSSGQASNQPQHF.

The chain uses TRBV28 and TRBJ2-7, with 7 bases identical to TRBD2. V lost 5 bases and J lost 1; bases outside the gene matches: 2. Germline CDR1 reads MDHEN; CDR2 reads SYDVKM. The CDR3 contains 13 residues. CDR3 nucleotides: TGTGCCAGCAGTCCCGGGGGGTCCTACGAGCAGTACTTC. Amino acid sequence: CASSPGGSYEQYF.

V is TRBV30 and J is TRBJ1-6; 8 bases fit TRBD1. The CDR3 contains 15 residues. CDR1 GTSNPN and CDR2 SVGIG come from the germline V gene (reference sequence). Germline trimming cut 1 base from V and 6 bases from J; bases unmatched to any gene: 5. The CDR3 reads CAWSGQGQGNSPLHF. DNA for the CDR3: TGTGCCTGGAGTGGCCAAGGACAGGGTAATTCACCCCTCCACTTT.

This clone was seen more than once but under ten times. This chain connects TRBV2 to TRBJ1-5; D gene ambiguous. CDR3 size: 14 residues. Germline loops: CDR1 SNHLY, CDR2 FYNNEI. Trimming removed 3 bases at V and 6 bases at J, with 12 bases between. DNA for the CDR3: TGTGCCAGCAGTGACCCAGTGGGGATTCAGCCCCAGCATTTT. It translates to CASSDPVGIQPQHF.

The chain uses TRBV4-1 and TRBJ1-3; the D is unclear. V was shortened by 7 bases and J by 2 bases, with 12 bases between the two germline ends. CDR3 size: 14 residues. The germline V gene encodes CDR1 MGHRA and CDR2 YSYEKL. DNA for the CDR3: TGCGCCAGCAAACTCCAGGCCGCTGGAAACACCATATATTTT. Its translation: CASKLQAAGNTIYF.

The genes are TRBV7-8 and TRBJ2-5; D uncertain. Germline lookup yields CDR1 SGHVS and CDR2 FQNEAQ. This CDR3 has 14 amino acids. Trimming removed 5 bases at V and 2 bases at J, with 12 bases between. CDR3 DNA sequence: TGTGCCAGCAGCCAAGGTGGCAGACAAGAGACCCAGTACTTC. It yields the protein CASSQGGRQETQYF.

The chain joins TRBV9 to TRBJ2-1; 9 bases are shared with TRBD1. The trim removed 0 bases at V and 4 bases at J, leaving 2 bases unmatched. The germline gives CDR1 SGDLS, CDR2 YYNGEE. The CDR3 totals 15 residues. This CDR3 reads CASSVDRGRYNEQFF. The CDR3 bases are TGTGCCAGCAGCGTAGACAGGGGGCGGTACAATGAGCAGTTCTTC.

As concerns this clone: A far larger clone is only one base removed, so a read error is likely. V gene TRBV4-3 combines with J gene TRBJ2-3, with 9 bases that match TRBD1. From germline, CDR1 is LGHNA and CDR2 YSLEER. The V and J ends lost 4 bases and 8 bases, in that order; junction bases with no gene match: 13. CDR3 length: 16 residues. CDR3 bases: TGCGCCAGCAGCCCGAACCCCGGGACAGGGTCAGCTACGCAGTATTTT. It translates to CASSPNPGTGSATQYF.

This chain links TRBV29-1 with TRBJ2-5, with D possibly matching TRBD2 (5 bases). V lost 7 bases and J 5 bases, leaving 17 bases between the germline ends. CDR1 is SQVTM, CDR2 ANQGSEA, per germline. There are 13 residues in the CDR3. CDR3 coding DNA: TGCAGCGCAGCCCCTGGAGGCGGGGAGACCCAGTACTTC. It specifies CSAAPGGGETQYF.

The chain has TRBV5-4 and TRBJ2-1; 9 nucleotides match TRBD2. CDR1 and CDR2 (germline): SGHNT, YYREEE (reference sequence). The CDR3 is 15 residues long. Trimming cost V 4 bases and J 7 bases; bases outside gene matches: 9. Written as DNA, the CDR3 is TGTGCCAGCAGCCGATTTGGACTAGCGTTGAATGAGCAGTTCTTC. Translating it yields CASSRFGLALNEQFF.

The chain has TRBV5-6 and TRBJ2-5; possible D gene TRBD2, 6 bases. CDR1 and CDR2 (germline): SGHDT, YYEEEE. V shed 4 bases and J shed 5 bases, with 15 bases lying between them. The CDR3 runs to 14 residues. CDR3 amino acids: CASSPGTSGETQYF. In DNA form, the CDR3 reads TGTGCCAGCAGCCCCGGGACTTCGGGCGAGACCCAGTACTTC.

The chain uses TRBV29-1 and TRBJ2-5; the match to TRBD1 covers 8 bases. The J call may be mistaken, given a closer DNA end match to TRBJ2-7. This CDR3 region has 12 residues. The germline V gene has CDR1 SQVTM and CDR2 ANQGSEA. The CDR3, as DNA: TGCAGCGCGGGACAGGTGACCTACGAGCAGTACTTC. This translates into CSAGQVTYEQYF.

This chain uses TRBV7-8 with TRBJ2-7; a weak D match, TRBD1 (5 bases). Trimming cost V 5 bases and J 1 base, with 9 bases left between them. The CDR3 runs to 13 residues. Germline V gene sequence: CDR1 SGHVS, CDR2 FQNEAQ. CDR3 sequence reads: CASSPGRSYEQYF. DNA of the CDR3: TGTGCCAGCAGCCCAGGGCGGTCCTACGAGCAGTACTTC. The full variable domain, rest sourced from reference TRBV7-8 and TRBJ2-7, is GAGVSQSPRYKVAKRGQDVALRCDPISGHVSLFWYQQALGQGPEFLTYFQNEAQLDKSGLPSDRFFAERPEGSVSTLKIQRTQQEDSAVYLCASSPGRSYEQYFGPGTRLTVT.

This clone was observed once. The chain uses TRBV5-1 and TRBJ2-1; 9 nucleotides line up with TRBD2. Germline V lookup: CDR1 SGHRS, CDR2 YFSETQ. V dropped 4 bases and J dropped 7; count of bases not matched to a gene: 12. The CDR3 has 16 residues. The DNA for the CDR3 is TGCGCCAGCAGCCTGGGACTAGCCATTCCGGGGAATGAGCAGTTCTTC. Translation: CASSLGLAIPGNEQFF.

This rearrangement joins TRBV27 to TRBJ2-3; D remains ambiguous. Trimming shortened V by 6 bases and J by 5 bases, and 12 bases separated the two germline ends. CDR3 length: 13 residues. Germline CDR1 MNHEY, CDR2 SMNVEV (reference sequence). The CDR3 spells CASRSTLGDTQYF. CDR3 DNA: TGTGCCAGCAGGTCGACATTGGGAGATACGCAGTATTTT.

As regards this clone: Other DNA sequences in the sample encode the same CDR3. V usage is TRBV5-1 and J usage is TRBJ2-7, with 9 bases aligning to TRBD1. Germline V gives CDR1 SGHRS, CDR2 YFSETQ. This CDR3 has 15 residues. V lost 3 bases and J lost 3; bases outside the gene matches: 7. The CDR3 here is CASSSTGTGNYEQYF. CDR3 sequence (DNA): TGCGCCAGCAGCTCAACCGGGACAGGGAACTACGAGCAGTACTTC.

Only a few counts were recorded for this clone. The J gene is TRBJ1-1, the V gene TRBV9; 7 nucleotides match TRBD1. The length of the CDR3 is 15 residues. Germline V CDR1 and CDR2: SGDLS, YYNGEE. With V trimmed by 3 bases and J by 5 bases, 10 bases remained unmatched. CDR3 sequence: CASSATGVVSTEAFF. The CDR3 region has the DNA TGTGCCAGCAGCGCCACAGGGGTTGTCTCTACTGAAGCTTTCTTT.

The genes are TRBV6-1 and TRBJ2-2; the D gene is possibly TRBD1 (6 bases). Germline V gene data show CDR1 as MNHNS and CDR2 as SASEGT. Deletions cut 6 bases from V and 7 bases from J, with 18 bases between. The CDR3 runs to 15 residues. The CDR3 spells CASRETLTGIGELFF. CDR3 in DNA: TGTGCCAGCAGAGAGACCTTGACAGGAATCGGGGAGCTGTTTTTT.

The chain recombines TRBV4-1 with TRBJ1-2; TRBD1 matches 7 bases. The germline V gene has CDR1 MGHRA and CDR2 YSYEKL. Trimming removed 0 bases from V and 4 bases from J; junction bases left unmatched: 2. The CDR3 spans 14 residues. CDR3 bases: TGCGCCAGCAGCCAAGAAGACAGGGCCTATGGCTACACCTTC. Its translation: CASSQEDRAYGYTF.

CDR3 bases: TGTGCCAGCAGCCTCGGGACTTCTGCCTACGAGCAGTACTTC. It translates to CASSLGTSAYEQYF. This chain uses TRBV7-6 with TRBJ2-7, with D possibly matching TRBD2 (6 bases). Trimming removed 5 bases from V and 2 bases from J, with 13 bases in between. This CDR3 is built from 14 residues. CDR1 is SGHVS and CDR2 is FNYEAQ in the germline V gene.

This clone was picked up a small number of times. This rearrangement joins TRBV5-1 to TRBJ2-5, with 14 bases matching TRBD2. Germline V CDR1 and CDR2: SGHRS, YFSETQ. The CDR3 is made up of 16 amino acids. Trimming removed 4 bases from V and 9 bases from J; junction bases left unmatched: 11. CDR3 DNA sequence: TGCGCCAGCAGCCCGGAGGGGACTAGCGGGAGTAGGGCCCAGTACTTC. Amino acids: CASSPEGTSGSRAQYF.